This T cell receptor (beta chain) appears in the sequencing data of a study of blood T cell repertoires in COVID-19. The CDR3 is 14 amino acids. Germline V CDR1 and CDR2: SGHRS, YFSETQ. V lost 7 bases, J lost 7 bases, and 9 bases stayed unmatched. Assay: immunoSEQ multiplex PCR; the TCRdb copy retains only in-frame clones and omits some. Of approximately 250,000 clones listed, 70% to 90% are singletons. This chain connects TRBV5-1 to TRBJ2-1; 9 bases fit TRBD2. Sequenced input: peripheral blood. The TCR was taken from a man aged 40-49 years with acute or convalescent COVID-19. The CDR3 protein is CASFSGGAGNEQFF. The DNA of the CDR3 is TGCGCCAGCTTTAGCGGGGGCGCTGGGAATGAGCAGTTCTTC.